A selection of T cell receptor beta chains follows, all from one sample in a study of blood T cell repertoires in COVID-19. TCRdb's copy holds only in-frame clones and misses some; the assay was immunoSEQ multiplex PCR. The sample has about 200,000 clones; approximately 84% are singletons. Sequencing was carried out using peripheral blood. Source of these receptors: a woman of 80 years or more with acute or convalescent COVID-19. CDR3s include the opening cysteine and the closing phenylalanine or tryptophan. D genes are given only for firm matches. Clone size is shown for a subset of rows, as once, few, many or a class of expanded clone.

TRBV25-1,TRBJ1-1,once,TRBD1,CASSDRTGSKAFF,TGTGCCAGCAGTGATCGGACAGGGTCAAAAGCTTTCTTT
TRBV11-2,TRBJ1-6,NA,TRBD1,CASSSKDRSGDSPLHF,TGTGCCAGCAGCTCAAAGGACAGGTCAGGGGATTCACCCCTCCACTTT
TRBV9,TRBJ1-2,NA,NA,CASSVDSPNYGYTF,TGTGCCAGCAGCGTCGATAGTCCTAACTATGGCTACACCTTC
TRBV3-1/TRBV3-2,TRBJ2-1,few,TRBD1,CASRLDRGRQEQFF,TGTGCCAGCAGACTAGACAGGGGGAGACAGGAGCAGTTCTTC
TRBV7-2,TRBJ2-3,NA,NA,CASSTGTPTDTQYF,TGTGCCAGCAGCACCGGGACACCCACAGATACGCAGTATTTT
TRBV2,TRBJ1-1,NA,NA,CASSAGQRIMNTEAFF,TGTGCCAGCAGCGCGGGGCAGAGGATTATGAACACTGAAGCTTTCTTT
TRBV11-2,TRBJ2-2,NA,NA,CASSLGAAVGELFF,TGTGCCAGCAGCTTGGGGGCCGCGGTCGGGGAGCTGTTTTTT
TRBV11-2,TRBJ2-1,NA,TRBD2,CASSLTSDYNEQFF,TGTGCCAGCAGCTTGACTAGCGATTACAATGAGCAGTTCTTC
TRBV4-1,TRBJ1-5,NA,TRBD1,CASSQGPGQGAGQPQHF,TGCGCCAGCAGCCAAGGCCCGGGACAGGGGGCTGGTCAGCCCCAGCATTTT
TRBV29-1,TRBJ2-3,NA,TRBD1,CSVHPSSGQGSDTQYF,TGCAGCGTCCATCCGAGTTCGGGACAGGGCTCAGATACGCAGTATTTT
TRBV6-5,TRBJ1-1,NA,NA,CASTGSYNTEAFF,TGTGCCAGTACTGGTAGTTATAACACTGAAGCTTTCTTT
TRBV5-5,TRBJ2-3,NA,TRBD2,CASPSGGDLTDTQYF,TGTGCCAGCCCCTCGGGAGGGGATCTCACAGATACGCAGTATTTT
TRBV7-9,TRBJ2-3,NA,NA,CASSLERGTSTDTQYF,TGTGCCAGCAGCTTAGAACGGGGGACTAGCACAGATACGCAGTATTTT
TRBV7-7,TRBJ2-5,NA,TRBD2,CASSPGGREETQYF,TGTGCCAGCAGCCCCGGTGGGAGGGAGGAGACCCAGTACTTC
TRBV19,TRBJ2-5,NA,TRBD1,CASSPETGSEETQYF,TGTGCCAGTAGTCCCGAGACAGGGTCCGAGGAGACCCAGTACTTC
TRBV3-1/TRBV3-2,TRBJ2-2,NA,NA,CASSQASFRATGELFF,TGTGCCAGCAGCCAAGCATCCTTCAGGGCTACCGGGGAGCTGTTTTTT
TRBV29-1,TRBJ1-2,NA,TRBD1,CSAGQGLNYGYTF,TGCAGCGCGGGACAGGGGCTTAACTATGGCTACACCTTC
TRBV19,TRBJ2-2,NA,TRBD2,CASSIAGTRGTGELFF,TGTGCCAGTAGTATAGCCGGGACTAGAGGCACCGGGGAGCTGTTTTTT
TRBV19,TRBJ2-5,NA,NA,CASSIERGYQETQYF,TGTGCCAGTAGTATAGAACGGGGGTACCAAGAGACCCAGTACTTC
TRBV6-5,TRBJ2-1,NA,NA,CASSYDSSYNEQFF,TGTGCCAGCAGTTACGACAGCTCCTACAATGAGCAGTTCTTC
TRBV3-1/TRBV3-2,TRBJ2-5,once,TRBD2,CASSQAGGETQYF,TGTGCCAGCAGCCAAGCGGGAGGAGAGACCCAGTACTTC
TRBV28,TRBJ1-1,NA,TRBD1,CASFTGGAYTEAFF,TGTGCCAGCTTTACAGGGGGCGCGTACACTGAAGCTTTCTTT
TRBV5-1,TRBJ2-3,NA,TRBD2,CASSSGLAGAFGADTQYF,TGCGCCAGCAGCTCGGGACTAGCGGGGGCTTTCGGAGCAGATACGCAGTATTTT
TRBV19,TRBJ1-5,NA,NA,CASSINLREGVQPQHF,TGTGCCAGTAGTATAAACTTACGCGAGGGAGTTCAGCCCCAGCATTTT
TRBV27,TRBJ2-7,NA,TRBD1,CASSLRQGEQYF,TGTGCCAGCAGTTTGAGACAGGGCGAGCAGTACTTC
TRBV5-1,TRBJ2-4,once,TRBD1,CASSLPGTGKNIQYF,TGCGCCAGCAGCCTCCCTGGGACAGGGAAAAACATTCAGTACTTC
TRBV6-6,TRBJ1-5,NA,NA,CASSGESFSQPQHF,TGTGCCAGCAGTGGGGAGTCGTTCAGCCAGCCCCAGCATTTT
TRBV3-1/TRBV3-2,TRBJ1-4,NA,NA,CASSQDAGRTNEKLFF,TGTGCCAGCAGCCAAGATGCGGGGCGCACTAATGAAAAACTGTTTTTT
TRBV6-5,TRBJ2-7,NA,TRBD2,CASSYLTSAEQYF,TGTGCCAGCAGTTACCTTACTAGCGCCGAGCAGTACTTC
TRBV12-3/TRBV12-4,TRBJ2-7,NA,TRBD1,CASSGQGSYEQYF,TGTGCCAGCAGCGGACAGGGCTCCTACGAGCAGTACTTC
TRBV6-5,TRBJ1-1,NA,NA,CASSYSAQGRNTEAFF,TGTGCCAGCAGTTACTCGGCCCAGGGGAGGAACACTGAAGCTTTCTTT
TRBV6-2/TRBV6-3,TRBJ2-7,NA,TRBD2,CASSYGLAGGSGYF,TGTGCCAGCAGTTACGGGTTAGCGGGAGGATCCGGATACTTC
TRBV3-1/TRBV3-2,TRBJ1-5,NA,TRBD1,CASSQEATGGRNQPQHF,TGTGCCAGCAGCCAAGAAGCAACAGGGGGCCGCAATCAGCCCCAGCATTTT
TRBV7-9,TRBJ2-3,NA,NA,CASSLGVPTDTQYF,TGTGCCAGCAGCTTAGGCGTTCCGACAGATACGCAGTATTTT
TRBV7-2,TRBJ2-2,NA,TRBD2,CASSSGLAGPNTGELFF,TGTGCCAGCAGCTCGGGACTAGCGGGACCGAACACCGGGGAGCTGTTTTTT
TRBV5-1,TRBJ1-1,NA,NA,CASSIGVTEAFF,TGCGCCAGCAGCATAGGGGTGACTGAAGCTTTCTTT
TRBV19,TRBJ2-5,NA,TRBD2,CASSIWSGLAGGETQYF,TGTGCCAGTAGTATTTGGTCGGGCCTAGCGGGAGGAGAGACCCAGTACTTC
TRBV4-2,TRBJ2-2,NA,TRBD1,CASSQVIQGKAGELFF,TGTGCCAGCAGCCAAGTAATACAGGGGAAAGCCGGGGAGCTGTTTTTT
TRBV4-1,TRBJ1-6,few,NA,CASSQGFGGNSPLHF,TGCGCCAGCAGCCAAGGTTTCGGGGGGAATTCACCCCTCCACTTT
TRBV25-1,TRBJ1-3,NA,TRBD1,CASAQGQGAGNTIYF,TGTGCCAGCGCCCAGGGACAGGGAGCTGGAAACACCATATATTTT
TRBV21-1,TRBJ2-1,NA,NA,CASIQDFFCGYNEQFF,TGTGCCAGCATCCAAGACTTTTTTTGCGGCTACAATGAGCAGTTCTTC
TRBV7-2,TRBJ1-3,NA,NA,CASSLALRSGNTIYF,TGTGCCAGCAGCTTAGCACTCCGCTCTGGAAACACCATATATTTT
TRBV27,TRBJ1-2,few,NA,CASSLGRSNGYTF,TGTGCCAGCAGTTTGGGCAGGTCTAACGGCTACACCTTC
TRBV7-2,TRBJ2-3,NA,NA,CASSSFSYGTSTDTQYF,TGTGCCAGCAGCTCATTCTCGTACGGGACTAGCACAGATACGCAGTATTTT
TRBV27,TRBJ1-1,NA,NA,CASSLAGTTEAFF,TGTGCCAGCAGTTTAGCCGGGACAACTGAAGCTTTCTTT
TRBV19,TRBJ1-3,NA,NA,CASHLRGSGNTIYF,TGTGCCAGCCATTTGAGGGGGAGCGGAAACACCATATATTTT
TRBV9,TRBJ2-5,NA,TRBD2,CASSVGAGGYQETQYF,TGTGCCAGCAGCGTGGGAGCGGGGGGGTACCAAGAGACCCAGTACTTC
TRBV19,TRBJ1-5,few,NA,CASISGAGGNQPQHF,TGTGCCAGTATAAGTGGAGCGGGGGGCAATCAGCCCCAGCATTTT
TRBV5-1,TRBJ2-7,NA,NA,CASSPLPQSVYEQYF,TGCGCCAGCAGCCCGCTCCCCCAAAGCGTATACGAGCAGTACTTC
TRBV3-1/TRBV3-2,TRBJ1-6,many,TRBD1,CASSQPRTGNNSPLHF,TGTGCCAGCAGCCAACCGAGGACAGGGAATAATTCACCCCTCCACTTT
TRBV9,TRBJ2-1,NA,TRBD2,CASSVGKWAGGLNEQFF,TGTGCCAGCAGCGTAGGGAAGTGGGCGGGAGGGCTCAATGAGCAGTTCTTC
TRBV15,TRBJ2-1,NA,TRBD2,CATSRDVVRLAGRNEQFF,TGTGCCACCAGCAGAGATGTCGTACGACTAGCGGGACGAAATGAGCAGTTCTTC